This TCR beta chain is from a study of identical twins. Study results and caveats: Surplus twin overlap in beta out-of-frame sequences was less pronounced. The more abundant beta clonotypes in cord blood had fewer insertions, and memory repertoires did not show this.

Each donor (without exception) was a healthy Caucasian. Germline-derived CDR1 and CDR2 are SGHRS and YFSETQ. This CDR3 region has 14 residues. Trimming stripped 4 bases from V and 5 bases from J, with 15 bases between. TCRdb re-called the 5' RACE reads with MiXCR, one entry per CDR3 protein. The sample lists roughly 1.6 million distinct CDR3 sequences; around a third were seen once. This clonotype was found a few times. Its antigen is still unknown. The receptor's source is a newborn girl in good health. The chain combines TRBV5-1 with TRBJ1-2; D might be TRBD1 (6 bases). What was sequenced was cord blood. The CDR3 region is CASSGAGERYGYTF. Here the CDR3 DNA reads TGCGCCAGCAGCGGGGCAGGGGAGAGATATGGCTACACCTTC.